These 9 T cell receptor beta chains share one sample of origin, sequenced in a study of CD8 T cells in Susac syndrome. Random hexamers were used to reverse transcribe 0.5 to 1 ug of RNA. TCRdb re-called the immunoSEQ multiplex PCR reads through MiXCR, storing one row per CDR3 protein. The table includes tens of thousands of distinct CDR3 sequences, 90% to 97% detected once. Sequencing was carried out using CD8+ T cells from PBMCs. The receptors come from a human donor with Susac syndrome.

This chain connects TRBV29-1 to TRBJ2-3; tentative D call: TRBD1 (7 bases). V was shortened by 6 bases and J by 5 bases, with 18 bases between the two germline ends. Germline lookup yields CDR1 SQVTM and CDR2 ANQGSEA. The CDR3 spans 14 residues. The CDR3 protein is CSVGGAGGEDTQYF. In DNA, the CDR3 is TGCAGCGTCGGAGGGGCAGGGGGAGAAGATACGCAGTATTTT.

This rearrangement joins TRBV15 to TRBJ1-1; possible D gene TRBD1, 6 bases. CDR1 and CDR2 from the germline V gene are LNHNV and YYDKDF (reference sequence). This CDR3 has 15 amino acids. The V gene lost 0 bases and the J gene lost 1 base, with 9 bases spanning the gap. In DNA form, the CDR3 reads TGTGCCACCAGCAGAGATGCAGGGGAGAACACTGAAGCTTTCTTT. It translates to CATSRDAGENTEAFF.

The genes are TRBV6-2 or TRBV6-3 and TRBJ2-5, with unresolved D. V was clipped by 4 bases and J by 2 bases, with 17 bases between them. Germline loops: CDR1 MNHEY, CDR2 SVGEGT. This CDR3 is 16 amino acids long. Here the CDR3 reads CASSSRTVSLQETQYF. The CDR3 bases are TGTGCCAGCAGTTCCCGGACCGTCAGTCTACAAGAGACCCAGTACTTC.

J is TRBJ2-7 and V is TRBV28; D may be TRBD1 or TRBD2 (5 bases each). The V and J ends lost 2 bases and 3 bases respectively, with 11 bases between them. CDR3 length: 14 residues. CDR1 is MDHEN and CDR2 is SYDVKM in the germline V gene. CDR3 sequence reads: CASSLRQGRYEQYF. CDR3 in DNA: TGTGCCAGCAGTTTAAGGCAGGGACGCTACGAGCAGTACTTC.

The CDR3 DNA is TGTGCCAGCAAAGGGGTACCCGGGGAGCTGTTTTTT. Translation: CASKGVPGELFF. The J gene is TRBJ2-2, the V gene TRBV12-3 or TRBV12-4; D might be TRBD1 (5 bases). This CDR3 is 12 amino acids long. Between the trimmed V and J ends, which lost 7 bases and 6 bases, there was a span of 9 bases.

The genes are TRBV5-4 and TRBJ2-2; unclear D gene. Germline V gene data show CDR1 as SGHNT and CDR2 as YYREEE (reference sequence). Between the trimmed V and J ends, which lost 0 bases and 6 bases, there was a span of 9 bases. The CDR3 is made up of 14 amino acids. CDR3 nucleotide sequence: TGTGCCAGCAGCTTGGCCGGTCCCCCCGGGGAGCTGTTTTTT. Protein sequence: CASSLAGPPGELFF.

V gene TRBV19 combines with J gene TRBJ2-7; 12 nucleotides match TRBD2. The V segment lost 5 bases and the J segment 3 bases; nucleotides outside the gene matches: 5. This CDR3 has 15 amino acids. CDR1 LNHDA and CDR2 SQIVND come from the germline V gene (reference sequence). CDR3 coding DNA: TGTGCCAGTAGTCCTCGGACTAGCGGGGTCTACGAGCAGTACTTC. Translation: CASSPRTSGVYEQYF.

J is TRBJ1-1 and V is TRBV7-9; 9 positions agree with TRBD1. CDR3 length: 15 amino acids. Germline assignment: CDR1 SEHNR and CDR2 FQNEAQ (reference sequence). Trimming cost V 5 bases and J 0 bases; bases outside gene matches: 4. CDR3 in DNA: TGTGCCAGCAGCCACGGACAGGGGATGAACACTGAAGCTTTCTTT. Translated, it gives CASSHGQGMNTEAFF.

The CDR3 region has the DNA TGCAGCACCAGGGCAGGACTGAACACTGAAGCTTTCTTT. This codes for CSTRAGLNTEAFF. The chain couples TRBV29-1 to TRBJ1-1, with D perhaps matching TRBD1 (5 bases). V was trimmed by 8 bases and J by 0 bases, leaving 13 bases between them. The CDR3 extends over 13 amino acids. Per germline, CDR1 SQVTM and CDR2 ANQGSEA.